This entry features one TCR beta chain sequence. Its target is unknown. The sequenced patients had an expansion of CD8+CD57+ cells seen by flow cytometry. This sample was included in a study of CD8+CD57+ T cells in acquired aplastic anemia. General study points: CD8+ Simpson's diversity did not differ significantly between patients and controls. Common to patients and controls were twenty-nine CD8+ CDR3 sequences.

Genomic DNA constituted the template upon which TCR beta VDJ and CDR3 profiling was performed. TCRdb itself ran the reads through MiXCR, one entry per CDR3 protein. The table records approximately 470,000 distinct CDR3 sequences, under 40% of them present only once. In germline, CDR1 is ENHRY, CDR2 SYGVKD. This CDR3 region has 12 residues. Trimming took off 10 bases at V and 9 bases at J, with 13 bases between the two ends. The sample was sorted CD4+, CD8+, or CD8+CD57+ T cells (not recorded which) from PBMCs. This sequence was found in a human donor with aplastic anemia. This rearrangement joins TRBV10-3 to TRBJ1-6; D unresolved. CDR3 sequence: CATAEDSSPLHF. As DNA, the CDR3 is TGTGCCACCGCCGAGGATTCTTCACCCCTCCACTTT.